This TCR beta chain was sequenced for a study of OX40 agonist ivuxolimab in advanced cancers. Libraries were prepared by immunoSEQ multiplex PCR; TCRdb keeps only in-frame clonotypes and omits some of them. The table shows 65,000 or so clones, with 80% to 85% occurring only once. The CDR3 contains 15 residues. Looked up from germline, CDR1 is MGHRA and CDR2 is YSYEKL. V lost 6 bases and J lost 4, with 19 bases in between. The chain employs TRBV4-1 and TRBJ2-7; weak D call: TRBD1 (6 bases). The clonotype was recovered from an adult with an advanced solid tumor such as melanoma, head and neck, liver or kidney cancer. The source material was CD4+ or CD8+ T cells sorted from blood, sampled in a trial of the OX40 agonist ivuxolimab. The CDR3 here is CASRHLDRLKYEQYF. For the CDR3, the DNA is TGCGCCAGCAGACATCTAGACAGGCTTAAGTACGAGCAGTACTTC.